This T cell receptor (beta chain) is drawn from a study of blood T cell repertoires in COVID-19. Across the whole study: Some COVID-19 samples were acute and others convalescent; all came from the United States, Italy and Spain.

Methods used by the authors: Estimation of nucleated cell counts was performed using reference gene primer amplification. Data came from immunoSEQ multiplex PCR; TCRdb stores just in-frame clones and leaves some out. The V and J calls and clone size were taken over from that table, and D and trimming were inferred from the DNA. The sample holds some 62,000 clones, over 75% seen once. Germline assignment: CDR1 SGHVS and CDR2 FNYEAQ. V shed 2 bases, J shed 2 bases, and the junction held 3 bases outside the gene matches. This CDR3 has 15 residues. The J gene is TRBJ2-3, the V gene TRBV7-6; 8 nucleotides match TRBD2. The TCR comes from a human donor in a cohort sampled during active COVID-19. The sample was peripheral blood. CDR3 protein: CASSLIAGSTDTQYF. The CDR3 DNA is TGTGCCAGCAGCTTAATAGCGGGGTCCACAGATACGCAGTATTTT.